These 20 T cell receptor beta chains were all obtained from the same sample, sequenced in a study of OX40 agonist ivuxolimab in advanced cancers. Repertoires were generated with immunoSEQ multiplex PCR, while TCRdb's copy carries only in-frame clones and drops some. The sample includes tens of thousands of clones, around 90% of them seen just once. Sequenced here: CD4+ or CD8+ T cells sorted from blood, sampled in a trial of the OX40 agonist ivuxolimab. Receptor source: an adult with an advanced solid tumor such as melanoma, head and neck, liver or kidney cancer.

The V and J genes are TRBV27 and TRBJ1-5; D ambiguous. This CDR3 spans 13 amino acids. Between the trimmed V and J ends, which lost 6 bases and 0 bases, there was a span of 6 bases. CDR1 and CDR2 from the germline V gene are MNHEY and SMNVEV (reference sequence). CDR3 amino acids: CASSKYSNQPQHF. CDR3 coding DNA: TGTGCCAGCAGCAAATATAGCAATCAGCCCCAGCATTTT.

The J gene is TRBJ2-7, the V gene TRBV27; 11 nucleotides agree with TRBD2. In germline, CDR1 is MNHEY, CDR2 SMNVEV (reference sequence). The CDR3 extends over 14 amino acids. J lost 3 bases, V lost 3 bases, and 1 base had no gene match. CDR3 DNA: TGTGCCAGCAGTTTCACTAGCGGGAGCTACGAGCAGTACTTC. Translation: CASSFTSGSYEQYF.

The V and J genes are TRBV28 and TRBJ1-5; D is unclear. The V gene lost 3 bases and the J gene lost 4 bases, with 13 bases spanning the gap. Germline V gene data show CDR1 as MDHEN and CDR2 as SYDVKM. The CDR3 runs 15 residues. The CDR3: CASSFRRGLNQPQHF. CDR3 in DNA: TGTGCCAGCAGTTTCAGGAGAGGGTTGAATCAGCCCCAGCATTTT. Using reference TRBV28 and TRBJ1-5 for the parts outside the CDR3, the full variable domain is DVKVTQSSRYLVKRTGEKVFLECVQDMDHENMFWYRQDPGLGLRLIYFSYDVKMKEKGDIPEGYSVSREKKERFSLILESASTNQTSMYLCASSFRRGLNQPQHFGDGTRLSIL.

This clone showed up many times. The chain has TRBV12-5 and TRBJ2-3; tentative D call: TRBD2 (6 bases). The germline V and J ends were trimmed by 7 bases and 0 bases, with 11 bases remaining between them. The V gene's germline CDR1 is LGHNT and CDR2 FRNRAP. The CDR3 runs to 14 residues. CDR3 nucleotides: TGTGCTAGTGCTAGCGTGTCTAGCACAGATACGCAGTATTTT. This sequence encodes CASASVSSTDTQYF.

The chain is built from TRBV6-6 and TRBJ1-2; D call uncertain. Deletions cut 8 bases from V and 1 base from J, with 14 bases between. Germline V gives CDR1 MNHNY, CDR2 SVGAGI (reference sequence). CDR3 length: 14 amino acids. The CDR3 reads CASSPAGDNYGYTF. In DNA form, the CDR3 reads TGTGCCAGCTCACCCGCGGGTGATAACTATGGCTACACCTTC.

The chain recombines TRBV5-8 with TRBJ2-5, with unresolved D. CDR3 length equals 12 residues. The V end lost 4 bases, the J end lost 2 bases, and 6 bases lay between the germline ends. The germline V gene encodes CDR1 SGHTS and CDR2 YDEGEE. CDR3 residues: CASSPRQETQYF. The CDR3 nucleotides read TGTGCCAGCAGCCCCCGTCAAGAGACCCAGTACTTC.

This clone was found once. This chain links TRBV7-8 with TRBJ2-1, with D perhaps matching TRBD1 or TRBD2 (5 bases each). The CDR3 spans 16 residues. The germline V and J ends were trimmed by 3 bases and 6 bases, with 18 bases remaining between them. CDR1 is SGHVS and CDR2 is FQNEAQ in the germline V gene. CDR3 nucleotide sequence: TGTGCCAGCAGCTTTCGTGGGGGACCAACTTTCAATGAGCAGTTCTTC. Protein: CASSFRGGPTFNEQFF.

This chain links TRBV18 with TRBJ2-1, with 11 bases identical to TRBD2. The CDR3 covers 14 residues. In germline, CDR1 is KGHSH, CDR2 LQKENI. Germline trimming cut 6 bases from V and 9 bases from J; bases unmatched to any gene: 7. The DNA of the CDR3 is TGTGCCAGCTCGTCCACTAGCGGGAGCGGTGAGCAGTTCTTC. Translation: CASSSTSGSGEQFF. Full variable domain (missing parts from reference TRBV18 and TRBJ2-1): NAGVMQNPRHLVRRRGQEARLRCSPMKGHSHVYWYRQLPEEGLKFMVYLQKENIIDESGMPKERFSAEFPKEGPSILRIQQVVRGDSAAYFCASSSTSGSGEQFFGPGTRLTVL.

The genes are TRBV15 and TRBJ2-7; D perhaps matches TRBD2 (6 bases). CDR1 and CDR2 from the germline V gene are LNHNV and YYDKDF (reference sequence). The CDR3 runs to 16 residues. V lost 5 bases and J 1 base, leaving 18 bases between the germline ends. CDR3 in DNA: TGTGCCACCAGCGAAAACCGGGACTTGGGGTCCTACGAGCAGTACTTC. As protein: CATSENRDLGSYEQYF. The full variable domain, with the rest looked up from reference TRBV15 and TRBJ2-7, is DAMVIQNPRYQVTQFGKPVTLSCSQTLNHNVMYWYQQKSSQAPKLLFHYYDKDFNNEADTPDNFQSRRPNTSFCFLDIRSPGLGDTAMYLCATSENRDLGSYEQYFGPGTRLTVT.

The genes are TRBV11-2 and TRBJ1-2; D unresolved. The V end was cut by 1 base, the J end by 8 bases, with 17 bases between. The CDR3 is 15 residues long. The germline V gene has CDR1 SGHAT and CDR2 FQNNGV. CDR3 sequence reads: CASSLVTSRSRGYTF. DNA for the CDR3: TGTGCCAGCAGCTTAGTAACCAGCAGATCAAGGGGCTACACCTTC.

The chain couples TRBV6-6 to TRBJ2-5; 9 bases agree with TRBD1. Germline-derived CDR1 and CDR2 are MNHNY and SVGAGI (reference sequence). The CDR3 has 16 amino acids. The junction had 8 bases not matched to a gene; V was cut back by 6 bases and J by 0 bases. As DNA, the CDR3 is TGTGCCAGCAGACAACCGGACAGGGGAAACCAAGAGACCCAGTACTTC. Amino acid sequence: CASRQPDRGNQETQYF.

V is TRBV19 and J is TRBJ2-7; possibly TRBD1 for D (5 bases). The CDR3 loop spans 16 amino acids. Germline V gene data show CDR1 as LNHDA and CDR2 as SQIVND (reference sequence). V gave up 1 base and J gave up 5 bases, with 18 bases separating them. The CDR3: CASSIARATRGDEQYF. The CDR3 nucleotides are TGTGCCAGTAGTATAGCTCGGGCCACAAGGGGCGACGAGCAGTACTTC.

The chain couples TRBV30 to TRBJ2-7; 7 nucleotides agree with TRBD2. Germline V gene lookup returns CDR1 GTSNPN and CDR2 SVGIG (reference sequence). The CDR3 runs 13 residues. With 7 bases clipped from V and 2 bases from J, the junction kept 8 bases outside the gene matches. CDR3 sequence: CAYYAGTTYEQYF. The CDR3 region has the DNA TGTGCCTACTACGCCGGGACTACCTACGAGCAGTACTTC.

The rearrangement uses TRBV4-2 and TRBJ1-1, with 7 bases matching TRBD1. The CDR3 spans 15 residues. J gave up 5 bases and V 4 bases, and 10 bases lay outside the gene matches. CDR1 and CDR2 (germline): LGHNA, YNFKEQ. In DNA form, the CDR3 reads TGTGCCAGCAGCCCCCCGGGAGCAGGGGGGACTGAAGCTTTCTTT. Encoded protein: CASSPPGAGGTEAFF.

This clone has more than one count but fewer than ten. CDR3 protein: CASSLEGVSNQPQHF. Written as DNA, the CDR3 is TGTGCCAGCAGCTTAGAAGGTGTAAGCAATCAGCCCCAGCATTTT. The V gene is TRBV7-2, the J gene TRBJ1-5; D is undetermined. Deletions cut 1 base from V and 1 base from J, with 8 bases between. From germline, CDR1 is SGHTA and CDR2 FQGNSA. The CDR3 has 15 residues.

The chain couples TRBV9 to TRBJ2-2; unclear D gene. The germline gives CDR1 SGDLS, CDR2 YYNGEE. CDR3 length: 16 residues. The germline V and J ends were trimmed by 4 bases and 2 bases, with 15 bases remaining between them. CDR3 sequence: CASSPSPGSNTGELFF. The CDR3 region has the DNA TGTGCCAGCAGCCCCTCCCCGGGTTCCAACACCGGGGAGCTGTTTTTT.

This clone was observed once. The CDR3 DNA follows: TGTGCCAGCAGCTTAACATCGTACTATGGCTACACCTTC. Its translation: CASSLTSYYGYTF. The chain carries TRBV6-5 and TRBJ1-2; D ambiguous. CDR3 length equals 13 residues. Trimming stripped 6 bases from V and 3 bases from J, with 11 bases between. Germline values: CDR1 MNHEY, CDR2 SVGAGI.

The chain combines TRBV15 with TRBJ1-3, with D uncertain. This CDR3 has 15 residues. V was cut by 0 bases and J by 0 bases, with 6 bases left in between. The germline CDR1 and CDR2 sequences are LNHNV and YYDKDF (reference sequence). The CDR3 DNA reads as TGTGCCACCAGCAGAGATGGCCACTCTGGAAACACCATATATTTT. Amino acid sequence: CATSRDGHSGNTIYF.

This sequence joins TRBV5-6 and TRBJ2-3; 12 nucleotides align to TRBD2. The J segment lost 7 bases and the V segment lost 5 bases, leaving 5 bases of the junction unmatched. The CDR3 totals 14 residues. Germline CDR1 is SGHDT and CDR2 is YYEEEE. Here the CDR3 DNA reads TGTGCCAGCAGTCGACTAGCGGGAGCAAATACGCAGTATTTT. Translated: CASSRLAGANTQYF. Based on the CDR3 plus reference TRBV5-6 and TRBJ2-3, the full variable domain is DAGVTQSPTHLIKTRGQQVTLRCSPKSGHDTVSWYQQALGQGPQFIFQYYEEEERQRGNFPDRFSGHQFPNYSSELNVNALLLGDSALYLCASSRLAGANTQYFGPGTRLTVL.

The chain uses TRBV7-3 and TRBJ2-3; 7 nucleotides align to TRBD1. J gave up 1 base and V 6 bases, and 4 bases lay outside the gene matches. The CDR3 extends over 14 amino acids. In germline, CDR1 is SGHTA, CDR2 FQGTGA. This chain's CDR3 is CASSQDRGTDTQYF. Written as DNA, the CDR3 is TGTGCCAGCAGTCAAGACAGGGGCACAGATACGCAGTATTTT.